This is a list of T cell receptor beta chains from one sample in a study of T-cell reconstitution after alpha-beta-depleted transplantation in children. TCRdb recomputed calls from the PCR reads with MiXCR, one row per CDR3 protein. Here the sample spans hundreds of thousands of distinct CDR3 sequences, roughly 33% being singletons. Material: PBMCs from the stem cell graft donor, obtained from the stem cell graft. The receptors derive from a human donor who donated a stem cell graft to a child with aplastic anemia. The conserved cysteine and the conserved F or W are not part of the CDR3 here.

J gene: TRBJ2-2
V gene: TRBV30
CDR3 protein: AWSPRRGNTGELF

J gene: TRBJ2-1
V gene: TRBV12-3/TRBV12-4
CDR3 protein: ASSLTGTSASYNEQF

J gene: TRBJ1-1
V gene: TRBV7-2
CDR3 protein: ASSLYGHTEAF

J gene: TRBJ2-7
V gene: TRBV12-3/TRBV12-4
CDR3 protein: ASSLRGQLYEQY

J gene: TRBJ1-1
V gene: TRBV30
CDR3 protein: AWRSGQGNTEAF

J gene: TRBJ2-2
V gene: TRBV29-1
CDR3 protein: SVEDPGTSAGELF

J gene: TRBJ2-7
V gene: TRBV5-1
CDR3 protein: ASSLTQRTEQY

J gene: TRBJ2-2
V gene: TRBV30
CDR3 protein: AWRGGQGYANTGELF

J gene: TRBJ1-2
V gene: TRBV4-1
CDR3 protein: ASSQGVSSNYGYT

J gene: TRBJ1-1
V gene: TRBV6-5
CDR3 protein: ASRYKMNTEAF

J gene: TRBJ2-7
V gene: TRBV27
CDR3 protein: ASSLGGRRYEQY

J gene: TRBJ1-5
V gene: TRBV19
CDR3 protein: ASSIRRINQPQH

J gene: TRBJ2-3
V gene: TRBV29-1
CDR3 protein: SVYAAPGDTQY

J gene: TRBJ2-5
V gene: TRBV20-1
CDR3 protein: SAPTASETQY

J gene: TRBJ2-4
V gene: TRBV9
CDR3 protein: ASSYNQKGNIQY

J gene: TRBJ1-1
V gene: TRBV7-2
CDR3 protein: ASRQRTGTFTEAF

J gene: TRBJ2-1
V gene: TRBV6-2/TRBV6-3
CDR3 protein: ASSYESGGVNVNEQF

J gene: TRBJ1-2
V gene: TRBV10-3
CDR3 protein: AISDAGGQANYGYT

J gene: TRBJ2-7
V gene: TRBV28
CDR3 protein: ATYGTSWGSYEQY

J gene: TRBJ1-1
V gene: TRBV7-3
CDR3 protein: ASSLSGGVTEAF

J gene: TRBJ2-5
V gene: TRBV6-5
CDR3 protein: ASSYAHKGTQY

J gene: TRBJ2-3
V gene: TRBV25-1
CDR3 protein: ASSEVGHPTDTQY